Listed here is a single T cell receptor (beta chain). Antigen specificity is unknown. TCRdb processed the 5' RACE reads anew with MiXCR; each CDR3 protein has one entry. The sample gives 50,000 to 75,000 distinct CDR3 sequences, approximately 6.9% of which show up once; around 44% is in the top ten. The record originates from a study of T cells after yellow fever vaccination. General study findings and limits: Sorted repertoires could include abundant contaminating clonotypes from bulk cells.

The V end was cut by 3 bases, the J end by 1 base, with 17 bases between. The V gene's germline CDR1 is SGDLS and CDR2 YYNGEE. The CDR3 is 18 residues long. The sequencing here drew on CD8+ T cells sorted from PBMCs, taken on the day of the first yellow fever vaccination. This chain joins TRBV9 and TRBJ2-6, with TRBD2 as a possible D gene (7 bases). This clonotype was sampled from a man aged 18 to 30 who received the YFV17D yellow fever vaccine. The CDR3 sequence is CASSGEGHRSSGANVLTF. The CDR3 DNA sequence: TGTGCCAGCAGCGGGGAGGGACACCGGAGTTCTGGGGCCAACGTCCTGACTTTC.